The rows below give T cell receptor beta chains drawn from one sample of a study of PD-L1 blockade in urothelial cancer. The repertoire was sequenced with immunoSEQ multiplex PCR; TCRdb's copy has only in-frame clones and lacks some. The data hold about 38,000 clones, with around 90% observed a single time. The sequencing here drew on PBMCs, taken around atezolizumab (anti-PD-L1) treatment. The receptors originated from a man in his 70s with urothelial cancer. Both conserved end residues are part of each CDR3. A D gene is named only where the DNA matches it firmly. Size tells how often a clone was seen (once, few, many) or the class of an expanded clone, and some rows leave it out.

clone_size: NA
v_call: TRBV28
j_call: TRBJ2-3
d_call: NA
cdr3_nt: TGTGCCAGCAGTTCTCCGCGGGGCACAGATACGCAGTATTTT
cdr3_aa: CASSSPRGTDTQYF

clone_size: NA
v_call: TRBV2
j_call: TRBJ2-1
d_call: TRBD2
cdr3_nt: TGTGCCAGCAGTGTCAGTCTAGCGGACAATGAGCAGTTCTTC
cdr3_aa: CASSVSLADNEQFF

clone_size: NA
v_call: TRBV9
j_call: TRBJ2-3
d_call: TRBD2
cdr3_nt: TGTGCCAGCAGCGTAGATGTAGACCCTGGAGCGGGAATTCGGACAGATACGCAGTATTTT
cdr3_aa: CASSVDVDPGAGIRTDTQYF

clone_size: NA
v_call: TRBV12-1
j_call: TRBJ2-5
d_call: NA
cdr3_nt: TGTGCCAGCAGCTTTGAGCGGGAGATAGAGACCCAGTACTTC
cdr3_aa: CASSFEREIETQYF

clone_size: NA
v_call: TRBV28
j_call: TRBJ2-1
d_call: NA
cdr3_nt: TGTGCCAGCAGCACTGGGACCCGCGGGGTTGAGCAGTTCTTC
cdr3_aa: CASSTGTRGVEQFF

clone_size: NA
v_call: TRBV12-5
j_call: TRBJ2-7
d_call: TRBD1
cdr3_nt: TGTGCTAGTGGTTTGTCGGCAGGGGGAGCCGAGCAGTACTTC
cdr3_aa: CASGLSAGGAEQYF

clone_size: NA
v_call: TRBV5-1
j_call: TRBJ1-2
d_call: NA
cdr3_nt: TGCGCCAGCAGTCGGGAGGCTAACTATGGCTACACCTTC
cdr3_aa: CASSREANYGYTF

clone_size: NA
v_call: TRBV15
j_call: TRBJ2-1
d_call: TRBD2
cdr3_nt: TGTGCCACCAGCAGAGATCGAGCGGGGCACAATGAGCAGTTCTTC
cdr3_aa: CATSRDRAGHNEQFF

clone_size: once
v_call: TRBV5-1
j_call: TRBJ2-7
d_call: TRBD2
cdr3_nt: TGCGCCAGCAGCTCGGGACTAGCGGGGGGCTCCTACGAGCAGTACTTC
cdr3_aa: CASSSGLAGGSYEQYF

clone_size: once
v_call: TRBV6-1
j_call: TRBJ1-2
d_call: NA
cdr3_nt: TGTGCCAGCAGGATGGCAGGCCTTAACTATGGCTACACCTTC
cdr3_aa: CASRMAGLNYGYTF

clone_size: NA
v_call: TRBV5-1
j_call: TRBJ2-7
d_call: TRBD1
cdr3_nt: TGCGCCAGCAGCTTGGTTTCGGGACAGAACTACGAGCAGTACTTC
cdr3_aa: CASSLVSGQNYEQYF